One TCR beta chain is described in this entry. The antigen remains undetermined. The CDR3 is made up of 15 amino acids. V was clipped by 4 bases and J by 0 bases; unmatched bases: 3. In germline, CDR1 is MGHRA, CDR2 YSYEKL. The assay was immunoSEQ multiplex PCR, and TCRdb's table has in-frame clones only and misses some. The sample lists 87,000 or so clones, around nine tenths seen once, with roughly 1.6% in the top ten. With baseline, cycle 4 day 1, and cycle 7 day 1 as timepoints, blood was sampled. This sample stems from a study of OX40 agonist ivuxolimab in advanced cancers. Study in general: Patients were given ivuxolimab, an antibody that agonizes OX40 (CD134).

Study-wide results and limits: Dosing at 0.1 to 3.0 mg/kg was accompanied by clonal expansion of CD4+ and CD8+ blood T cells by week 6. On average, a greater number of expanded clones characterised CD8+ T cells relative to CD4+.

Sequenced here: CD4+ or CD8+ T cells sorted from blood, sampled in a trial of the OX40 agonist ivuxolimab. This clonotype was obtained from an adult with an advanced solid tumor such as melanoma, head and neck, liver or kidney cancer. The gene calls are TRBV4-1 and TRBJ2-7; TRBD1 matches at 10 bases. The CDR3 sequence: CASSLRQGASYEQYF. The DNA of the CDR3 is TGCGCCAGCAGCCTCCGACAGGGGGCCTCCTACGAGCAGTACTTC.